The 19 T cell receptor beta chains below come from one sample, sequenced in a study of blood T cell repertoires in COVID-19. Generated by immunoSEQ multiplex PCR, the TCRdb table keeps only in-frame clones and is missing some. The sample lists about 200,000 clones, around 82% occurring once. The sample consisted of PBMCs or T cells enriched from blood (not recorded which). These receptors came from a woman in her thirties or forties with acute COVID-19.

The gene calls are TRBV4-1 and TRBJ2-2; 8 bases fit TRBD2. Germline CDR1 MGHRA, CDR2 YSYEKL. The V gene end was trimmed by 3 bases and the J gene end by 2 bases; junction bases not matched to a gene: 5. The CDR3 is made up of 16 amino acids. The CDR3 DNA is TGCGCCAGCAGCCAGGAAGCGGGGGCAAACACCGGGGAGCTGTTTTTT. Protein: CASSQEAGANTGELFF.

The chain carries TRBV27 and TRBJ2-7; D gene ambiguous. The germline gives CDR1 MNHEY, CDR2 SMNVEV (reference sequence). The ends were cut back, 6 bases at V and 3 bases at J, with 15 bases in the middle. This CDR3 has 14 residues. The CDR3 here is CASSYSFQIYEQYF. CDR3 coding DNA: TGTGCCAGCAGCTACTCGTTCCAAATCTACGAGCAGTACTTC.

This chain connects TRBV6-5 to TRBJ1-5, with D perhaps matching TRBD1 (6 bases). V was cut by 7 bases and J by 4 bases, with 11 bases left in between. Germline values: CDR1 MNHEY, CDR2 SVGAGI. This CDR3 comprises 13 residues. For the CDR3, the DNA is TGTGCCAGCAAAACAGGGCGGAATCAGCCCCAGCATTTT. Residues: CASKTGRNQPQHF.

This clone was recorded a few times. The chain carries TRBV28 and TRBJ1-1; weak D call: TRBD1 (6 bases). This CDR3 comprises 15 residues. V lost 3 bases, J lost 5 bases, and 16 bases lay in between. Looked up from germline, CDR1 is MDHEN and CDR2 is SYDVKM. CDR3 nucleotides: TGTGCCAGCAGTTTCGGTGGGGGCGCAGGGACTGAAGCTTTCTTT. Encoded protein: CASSFGGGAGTEAFF.

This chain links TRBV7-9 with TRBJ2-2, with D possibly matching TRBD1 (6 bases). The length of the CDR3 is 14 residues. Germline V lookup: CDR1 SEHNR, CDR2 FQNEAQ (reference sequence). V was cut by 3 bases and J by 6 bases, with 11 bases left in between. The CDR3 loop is CASSFSQGPGELFF. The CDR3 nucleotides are TGTGCCAGCAGCTTCTCACAGGGTCCCGGGGAGCTGTTTTTT. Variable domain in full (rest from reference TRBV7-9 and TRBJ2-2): DTGVSQNPRHKITKRGQNVTFRCDPISEHNRLYWYRQTLGQGPEFLTYFQNEAQLEKSRLLSDRFSAERPKGSFSTLEIQRTEQGDSAMYLCASSFSQGPGELFFGEGSRLTVL.

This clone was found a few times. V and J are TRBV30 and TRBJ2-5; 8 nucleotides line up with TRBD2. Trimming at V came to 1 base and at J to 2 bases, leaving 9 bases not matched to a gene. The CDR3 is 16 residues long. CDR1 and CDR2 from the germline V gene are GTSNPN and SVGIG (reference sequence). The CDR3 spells CAWSGGSSGKQETQYF. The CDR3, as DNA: TGTGCCTGGAGTGGGGGGAGTAGCGGGAAGCAAGAGACCCAGTACTTC.

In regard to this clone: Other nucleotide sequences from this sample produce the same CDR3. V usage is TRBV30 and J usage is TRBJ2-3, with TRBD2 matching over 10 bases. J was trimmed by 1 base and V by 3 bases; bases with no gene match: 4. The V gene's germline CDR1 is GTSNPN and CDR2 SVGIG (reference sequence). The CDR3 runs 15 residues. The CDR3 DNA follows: TGTGCCTGGAGCCTCGGGACTAGCGGCACAGATACGCAGTATTTT. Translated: CAWSLGTSGTDTQYF.

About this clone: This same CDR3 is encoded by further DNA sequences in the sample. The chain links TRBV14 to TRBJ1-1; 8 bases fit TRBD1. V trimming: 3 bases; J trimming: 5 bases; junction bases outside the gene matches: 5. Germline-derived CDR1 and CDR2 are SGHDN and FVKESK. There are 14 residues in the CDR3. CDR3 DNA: TGTGCCAGCAGCCAGGTTACAGGGGGAACTGAAGCTTTCTTT. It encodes CASSQVTGGTEAFF.

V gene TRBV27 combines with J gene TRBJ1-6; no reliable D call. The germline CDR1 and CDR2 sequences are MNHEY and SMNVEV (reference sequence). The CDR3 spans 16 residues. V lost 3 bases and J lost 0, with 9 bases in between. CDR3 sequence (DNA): TGTGCCAGCAGTTTCGTCAGTCTCTCCTATAATTCACCCCTCCACTTT. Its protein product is CASSFVSLSYNSPLHF.

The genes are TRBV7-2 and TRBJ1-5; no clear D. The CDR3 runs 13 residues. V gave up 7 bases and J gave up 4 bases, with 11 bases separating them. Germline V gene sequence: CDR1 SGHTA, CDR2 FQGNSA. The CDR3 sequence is CASTKAGNQPQHF. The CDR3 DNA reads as TGTGCCAGCACCAAAGCGGGTAATCAGCCCCAGCATTTT.

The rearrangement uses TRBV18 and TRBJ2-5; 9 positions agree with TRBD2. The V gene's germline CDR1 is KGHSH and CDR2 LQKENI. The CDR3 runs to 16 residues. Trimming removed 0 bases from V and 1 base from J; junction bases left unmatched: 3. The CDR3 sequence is CASSPPSSGGQETQYF. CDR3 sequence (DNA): TGTGCCAGCTCACCACCGAGTAGCGGGGGCCAAGAGACCCAGTACTTC.

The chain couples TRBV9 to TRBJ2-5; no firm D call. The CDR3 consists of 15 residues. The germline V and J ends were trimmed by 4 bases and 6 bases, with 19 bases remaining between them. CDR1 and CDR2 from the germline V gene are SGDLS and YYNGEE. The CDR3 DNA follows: TGTGCCAGCAGCACGAGCCCGTCGATAGAGAAGACCCAGTACTTC. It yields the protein CASSTSPSIEKTQYF. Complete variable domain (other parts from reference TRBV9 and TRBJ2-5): DSGVTQTPKHLITATGQRVTLRCSPRSGDLSVYWYQQSLDQGLQFLIQYYNGEERAKGNILERFSAQQFPDLHSELNLSSLELGDSALYFCASSTSPSIEKTQYFGPGTRLLVL.

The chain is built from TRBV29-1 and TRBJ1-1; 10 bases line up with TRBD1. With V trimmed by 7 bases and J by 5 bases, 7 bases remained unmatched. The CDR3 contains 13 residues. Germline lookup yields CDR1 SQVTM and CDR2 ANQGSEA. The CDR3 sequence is CSGETGGETEAFF. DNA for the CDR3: TGCAGCGGGGAGACAGGGGGCGAGACTGAAGCTTTCTTT.

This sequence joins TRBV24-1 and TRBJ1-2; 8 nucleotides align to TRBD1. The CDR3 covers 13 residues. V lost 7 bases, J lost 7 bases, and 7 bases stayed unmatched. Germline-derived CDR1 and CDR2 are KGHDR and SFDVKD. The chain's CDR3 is CATSGRTGFGYTF. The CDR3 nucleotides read TGTGCCACCAGCGGACGGACAGGGTTTGGCTACACCTTC.

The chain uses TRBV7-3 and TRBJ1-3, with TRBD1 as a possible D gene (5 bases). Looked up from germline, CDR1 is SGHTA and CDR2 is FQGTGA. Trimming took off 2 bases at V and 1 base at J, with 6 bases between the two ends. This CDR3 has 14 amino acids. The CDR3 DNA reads TGTGCCAGCAGCTTAGCAGGGTCTGGAAACACCATATATTTT. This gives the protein CASSLAGSGNTIYF.

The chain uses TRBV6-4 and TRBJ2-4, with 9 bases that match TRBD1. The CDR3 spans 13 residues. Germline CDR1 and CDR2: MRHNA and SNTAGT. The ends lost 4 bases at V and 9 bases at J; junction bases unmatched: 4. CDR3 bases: TGTGCCAGCAGTGGGGACAGGGACGGCATTCAGTACTTC. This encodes CASSGDRDGIQYF.

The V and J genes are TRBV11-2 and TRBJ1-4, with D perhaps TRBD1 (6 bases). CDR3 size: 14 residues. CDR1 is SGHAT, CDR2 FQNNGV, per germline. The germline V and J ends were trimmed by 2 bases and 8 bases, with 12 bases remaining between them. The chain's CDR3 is CASSLRGFNEKLFF. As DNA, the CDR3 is TGTGCCAGCAGCTTAAGGGGGTTTAACGAAAAACTGTTTTTT.

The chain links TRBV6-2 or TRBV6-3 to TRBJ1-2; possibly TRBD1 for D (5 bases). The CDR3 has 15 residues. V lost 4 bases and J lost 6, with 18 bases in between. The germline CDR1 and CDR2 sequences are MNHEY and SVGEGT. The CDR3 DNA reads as TGTGCCAGCAGTTCCCCGGGCAGGGCTATGAATGGCTACACCTTC. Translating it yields CASSSPGRAMNGYTF.

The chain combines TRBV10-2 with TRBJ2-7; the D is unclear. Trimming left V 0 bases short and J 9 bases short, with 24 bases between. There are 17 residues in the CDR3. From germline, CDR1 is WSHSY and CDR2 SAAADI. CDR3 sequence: CASSESRLGGIYVGQYF. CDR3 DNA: TGCGCCAGCAGTGAGTCGAGGTTGGGTGGCATATACGTCGGGCAGTACTTC.